This entry concerns a single T cell receptor beta chain. What it binds is not known. MiXCR, run by TCRdb on the reads, gives a single entry per CDR3 protein. Seen here are approximately 700,000 distinct CDR3 sequences, 35% observed once, and the top ten hold about 2.8%. This entry belongs to a study of T cell repertoires in cytomegalovirus infection. At the level of the study: Matching HLA type, along with CMV infection, was indicated by public TCR beta signatures. Study results and caveats: HLA-C-restricted, CMV-specific TCR beta clonotypes were dominant ex vivo. Summed frequency of public TCR beta families distinguished CMV carriers with the relevant HLA.

The receptor was isolated from a human donor in good health (CMV status not recorded). Some clones in this sample may be carry-over from other donors' samples. What was sequenced was PBMCs.

This chain's CDR3 is CASSQPIRDGYTF. The CDR3 DNA sequence: TGTGCCAGCAGCCAGCCAATTAGAGATGGCTACACCTTC. This chain uses TRBV4-2 with TRBJ1-2, with no clear D. Germline assignment: CDR1 LGHNA and CDR2 YNFKEQ. The CDR3 is 13 residues long. V lost 3 bases, J lost 6 bases, and 11 bases lay in between.